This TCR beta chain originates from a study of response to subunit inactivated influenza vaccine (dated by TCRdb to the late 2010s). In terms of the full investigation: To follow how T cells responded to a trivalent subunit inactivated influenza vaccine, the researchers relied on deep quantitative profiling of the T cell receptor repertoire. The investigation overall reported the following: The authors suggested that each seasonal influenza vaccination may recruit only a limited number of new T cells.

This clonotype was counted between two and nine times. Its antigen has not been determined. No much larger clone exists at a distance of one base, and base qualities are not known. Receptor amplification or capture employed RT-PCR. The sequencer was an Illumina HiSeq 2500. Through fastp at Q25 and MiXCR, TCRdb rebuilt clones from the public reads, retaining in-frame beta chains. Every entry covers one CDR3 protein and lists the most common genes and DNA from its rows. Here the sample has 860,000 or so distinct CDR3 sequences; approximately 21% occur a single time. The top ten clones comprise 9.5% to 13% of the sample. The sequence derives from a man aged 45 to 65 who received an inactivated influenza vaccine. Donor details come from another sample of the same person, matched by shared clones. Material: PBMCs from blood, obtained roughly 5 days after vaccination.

In nucleotide form, the sequence is TGTGCCAGCAGTGCGGGCAGTTACTATGGCTACACCTTC. It encodes CASSAGSYYGYTF. The rearranged chain carries TRBV2 and TRBJ1-2, with no confidently assigned D gene. V lost 4 bases and J lost 3 bases; the stretch between them is 9 bases long. The germline V gene supplies CDR1 SNHLY and CDR2 FYNNEI. The CDR3 measures 13 amino acids from cysteine to phenylalanine. Only the CDR3 part of the read is kept: 39 bases, read in frame from the first base. When the CDR3 is completed using the reference TRBV2 and TRBJ1-2 genes on either side, the full variable domain is EPEVTQTPSHQVTQMGQEVILRCVPISNHLYFYWYRQILGQKVEFLVSFYNNEISEKSEIFDDQFSVERPDGSNFTLKIRSTKLEDSAMYFCASSAGSYYGYTFGSGTRLTVV.